The clone carrying this TCR beta chain was found a few times. Its antigen is as yet unknown. This entry is derived from a study of a mutant IDH1 vaccine in newly diagnosed glioma. This sample's time point: week 5, during vaccination. Vaccination comprised doses that each held 300 ug of mutant IDH1 20-mer peptide, plus topical imiquimod. TCRdb's copy holds only in-frame clones and misses some; the assay was immunoSEQ multiplex PCR. The data contain fewer than 100,000 clones, about 91% of them seen just once; the ten biggest clones take up approximately 0.58%. V was pared by 0 bases and J by 9 bases, with 10 bases between. Per germline, CDR1 SGHRS and CDR2 YFSETQ. The CDR3 totals 13 residues.

Sequencing was performed on PBMCs, taken from a glioma patient whose treatment included an IDH1 peptide vaccine. This receptor was taken from a woman aged 45-60 years with glioma. This chain connects TRBV5-1 to TRBJ1-5; D remains unclear. The CDR3 sequence: CASSLDFDGPQHF. Here the CDR3 DNA reads TGCGCCAGCAGCTTGGACTTCGATGGGCCCCAGCATTTT.